Reported below is one TCR beta chain. Its antigen remains unidentified. The cohort was made up of 500 to 850 healthy bone marrow donors. At the time of sampling, every cohort member was nominally healthy, though immune exposures that went unrecorded were likely present. The donor was CMV seronegative and belonged to the group of 352 seronegative cohort members. Each donor provided a peripheral blood sample, and peripheral blood mononuclear cells were used for TCR beta sequencing. The Qiagen DNeasy Blood Extraction Kit was used to extract genomic DNA from the blood cell samples. This entry is derived from a study of cytomegalovirus exposure and HLA in healthy donors (dated by TCRdb to the late 2010s). Describing the broader study: In an earlier analysis of about 560 of the donors, about 270 Gb of sequence data and approximately 120 million unique TCR beta sequences from 150 million to 200 million T cells were reported. An early release covering roughly 580 HLA-typed donors comprised around 300 gigabases of sequencing data and roughly 86 million unique TCR sequences. The genetic ancestry cluster associated with self-reported Caucasian donors included roughly 84% of the roughly 400 genotyped donors. The study was designed to test whether signatures of past pathogen exposure could be identified by cataloging public T cell receptors. The T cell repertoires of around 670 subjects were profiled by immunosequencing and related to cytomegalovirus serostatus. Besides the first cohort of 666 subjects, a separate validation cohort made up of 95 to 150 different subjects was used. To predict cytomegalovirus infection status, the study brought together high-throughput TCR immunosequencing, statistical association of individual TCRs with disease status, and machine learning. A later analysis re-examined previously published TCR beta repertoires from about 700 donors and added high-resolution HLA genotyping to investigate patterns of TCR occurrence. In the later analysis, no new phenotypic data were used to find candidate immune exposures; instead, reliance was placed on TCR beta sequences and their occurrence across donors. An earlier analysis of approximately 640 of the donors applied high-throughput TCR beta sequencing to assess whether each TCR beta V gene segment acted as functional or pseudogenic. Donor age, sex, ethnicity and CMV serostatus were collected together with the repertoire data. A later genetic analysis used genome-wide SNP genotypes for 398 of the 666 donors, treating that subset as a discovery cohort. Every repertoire in the discovery cohort had been generated on one and the same sequencing platform. HLA typing included class I and class II loci at four-digit resolution. The number of donors typed differed by locus, with roughly 629-640 for A, B, C, DRB1 and DQB1, roughly 520 for DQA1, about 610 for DPA1, and about 450 for DPB1. Four to six DR-DQ haplotypes were handled as single units for association and clustering, since linkage in the cohort was strong. Among some 400 genotyped donors of the cohort, an average of approximately 250,000 unique TCR beta nucleotide sequences were sequenced per donor, roughly 20% of them non-productive. Results the study describes overall, beyond this receptor: V-gene and J-gene trimming of TCR beta chains was associated with a missense DCLRE1C variant in a later genetic analysis, and the association was replicated in an independent cohort. Compared with equally common non-associated chains, HLA-associated TCR beta chains in a later analysis were more clonally expanded and had lower generation probabilities. Broadly in line with IMGT annotations, most TCR beta V segments showed up in productive rearrangements about 90% or about 30% of the time in an earlier analysis of under 700 of the donors. Cytomegalovirus status was reported to be diagnosed by the classifier with high specificity and sensitivity in both the original and validation cohorts. In the study, about 150 TCR beta chains were listed as associated with cytomegalovirus. A later analysis found that TCR association rates varied across HLA loci, with DRB1 alleles showing the most associated TCRs and HLA-C alleles the fewest. CMV serostatus was the only immune exposure information available for the cohort. Compared with the roughly 720-donor mean, donors in an Asian-associated ancestry cluster had fewer N-insertions in productive TCRs, according to a later genetic analysis. A group of highly shared sequence variants was considered likely to be a technical artifact of the sequencing pipeline. According to the authors, the approach could potentially be generalized to other disease states and immunological phenotypes. Most CMV-associated TCR beta chains appeared to be HLA-restricted in a later analysis, and the HLA associations seemed to be driven largely by CMV exposure. The earlier analysis of almost 600 of the donors excluded 15 to 20 rarely observed V segments, including chromosome 9 orphons, because counts were too low. Three of the identified cytomegalovirus-associated TCR beta chains were confirmed in vitro to be specific for cytomegalovirus antigens. Most TCR sequences were seen in very few donors, while some public TCRs were found in many individuals. HLA typing was unavailable for some donors at each locus, so association tests used only the typed subset. Presence/absence analyses assumed roughly uniform sequencing depth across donors, an assumption that may not hold. Specific HLA alleles were associated with 18,000 or so TCR beta sequences at a false discovery rate of 0.05 in a later analysis. Correlated functional status among segregating V segments might be attributable to linkage disequilibrium, but an unknown experimental factor could not be ruled out. When HLA alleles, especially DR and DQ, strongly co-occurred, attributing TCR associations to individual alleles was difficult. Some IMGT-functional V segments, including TRBV6-2 and TRBV6-3, could not be told apart with the 87-base-pair reads, so those segments were excluded. A further reported finding was that TCR beta sequences accurately predicted the HLA-A and HLA-B alleles for most subjects in the first cohort. A later analysis reported that several top co-occurrence clusters appeared linked to parvovirus B19, influenza, CMV and Epstein-Barr virus. The cohort was sequenced for TCR beta chains only, and without alpha or paired-chain data the features that could be detected were limited.

The CDR3 contains 13 residues, cysteine and phenylalanine counted. Only the CDR3 DNA is retained, 39 bases long and in frame from the first base. Trimming removed 4 bases from V and 14 bases from J, leaving 19 bases between the germline ends. CDR1 and CDR2 were assigned from the germline V gene as SGHRS and YFSETQ. The library was prepared using the immunoSEQ multiplex PCR assay. The multiplex PCR relied on a mix of 60 forward primers for TCR Vbeta segments and 13 reverse primers for TCR Jbeta segments. The CDR3 region of rearranged TCR beta genes was amplified from genomic DNA with a multiplex PCR assay. Amplified TCR beta libraries were sequenced as 87-base-pair reads on the Illumina HiSeq System. The source study handled its data this way. In a later analysis, tens of millions of unique TCR beta chains were counted across the 500 to 850 repertoires, and about 10 million of these chains were shared by at least two donors. To remove PCR and sequencing errors, raw reads were error-corrected and collapsed into unique sequences using a nearest-neighbor algorithm that merged closely related sequences. Alignment of CDR3 sequences to IMGT reference sequences was used to assign V, D and J gene segments. For a sequence to be retained, a match of at least six nucleotides was required to both a V gene segment and a J gene segment. A rearrangement was called productive if the CDR3 had no stop codons and remained in frame with V and J, and every other rearrangement was called non-productive. Following IMGT convention, CDR3 was defined as the stretch from the second conserved V-encoded cysteine to the conserved J-encoded phenylalanine. In an earlier analysis of approximately 590 of the donors, sequences lacking an unambiguous match to a single V gene segment were excluded. In an earlier analysis of several hundred of the donors, a V segment was called functional when productive rearrangements were above 56.7%, and segregating when the standard deviation between donors exceeded 5%. A statistical classification framework was developed to diagnose cytomegalovirus status using the catalog of TCR beta chain sequences. A later analysis assigned V and J genes by comparing TCR nucleotide sequences with IMGT/GENE-DB human TR gene sequences. The TCRdist pipeline was used in a later analysis to assign CDR3 sequences and most-parsimonious VDJ recombination scenarios. In a later analysis, every TCR beta chain was defined by the combination of its CDR3 amino acid sequence and its V-gene family, and reads without a unique V-gene family were dropped. A later analysis removed roughly 590 highly shared, low-generation-probability nucleotide sequences to deal with suspected cross-contamination and a sequencing artifact. A later analysis calculated a clonal expansion index for each public chain from normalized within-repertoire ranks of inferred template counts. In a later analysis, generation probabilities were computed using a VDJ recombination model fitted to out-of-frame rearrangements, and the results were checked against IGoR. A later analysis scored TCR-TCR, TCR-HLA and TCR-CMV co-occurrence with hypergeometric tests, applying a repertoire-size bias correction to TCR pairs. False discovery rates were estimated in a later analysis by permuting HLA or CMV assignments 20 times. In a later analysis, co-occurring TCRs were grouped using DBSCAN, and TCRdist sequence similarity was added for clustering within HLA-allele-positive subsets. Repertoires with fewer than 30,000 or more than 120,000 public chains were left out of co-occurrence clustering, as were a handful of repertoires with anomalous nucleotide sharing. Here the immuneACCESS table is served through TCRdb, limited to in-frame sequences with V and J called. Missing clones are a known gap in these copies; in checked studies unresolved V genes cover under half, and the rest lacks a known reason. V and J calls and clone size are given by that table; D and trimming were obtained from the DNA. The table of this sample itemizes roughly 100,000 clones. The biggest ten clones account for roughly 3.5% of the sample.

The chain employs TRBV5-1 and TRBJ2-1; the D segment could be TRBD1, given 6 matching bases. This sequence was found in a woman younger than 45 in good health and CMV-seronegative. The sequenced sample was PBMCs. The bases read TGCGCCAGCAGCATAGACCTGGGGGCGGGTGAGTTCTTC. Translated, this is CASSIDLGAGEFF.